Shown below are 2 T cell receptor beta chains from a single sample sequenced in a study of blood T cell repertoires in COVID-19 (dated by TCRdb to the early 2020s). The library was generated by the immunoSEQ multiplex PCR assay. Drawn from immuneACCESS, this table holds only the in-frame rearrangements with V and J called that TCRdb kept. Clones are partly lost; checked studies trace under half to an unresolved V gene and leave the rest unexplained. In this sample the table shows about 240,000 clones, about 79% of which occur a single time. More than 8% of the sample belongs to the ten largest clones. The source material was peripheral blood. The receptors were gathered from an elderly woman with acute or convalescent COVID-19.

This chain uses TRBV3-1 (or the pseudogene TRBV3-2) with TRBJ2-7, with TRBD1 as a possible D gene (5 bases). The CDR3 loop spans 12 amino acids. Germline V lookup: CDR1 LGHDT, CDR2 YNNKEL (reference sequence). Trimming shortened V by 3 bases and J by 5 bases, and 8 bases separated the two germline ends. The CDR3 sequence is CASSHSGNEQYF. CDR3 coding DNA: TGTGCCAGCAGCCATTCAGGGAACGAGCAGTACTTC.

V is TRBV5-8 and J is TRBJ2-1; 8 bases map to TRBD2. V gave up 1 base and J gave up 7 bases; unmatched junction bases: 10. CDR1 and CDR2 from the germline V gene are SGHTS and YDEGEE. CDR3 size: 16 residues. CDR3 in DNA: TGTGCCAGCAGCTTGAGAGCGGGGGCCGCTGGGAATGAGCAGTTCTTC. Encoded protein: CASSLRAGAAGNEQFF.